These 27 T cell receptor beta chains share one sample of origin, sequenced in a study of blood T cell repertoires in COVID-19. Libraries were prepared by immunoSEQ multiplex PCR; TCRdb keeps only in-frame clonotypes and omits some of them. Among about 260,000 clones listed, roughly 90% were seen once. Sequenced: peripheral blood. These receptors came from a human donor in a cohort sampled during active COVID-19.

The rearrangement links TRBV4-3 to TRBJ1-5, with 11 bases fitting TRBD1. V shed 0 bases, J shed 4 bases, and the junction held 2 bases outside the gene matches. This CDR3 contains 16 residues. Per the germline V gene, CDR1 is LGHNA and CDR2 is YSLEER. The CDR3 sequence: CASSQDRDRGNQPQHF. CDR3 DNA: TGCGCCAGCAGCCAAGATAGGGACAGGGGGAATCAGCCCCAGCATTTT.

The chain recombines TRBV4-3 with TRBJ1-1; D is undetermined. The CDR3 has 17 residues. Germline V gene sequence: CDR1 LGHNA, CDR2 YSLEER. Trimming removed 0 bases from V and 1 base from J, with 15 bases in between. For the CDR3, the DNA is TGCGCCAGCAGCCAAGATTGGGCGGGAATCAAGAACACTGAAGCTTTCTTT. Translation: CASSQDWAGIKNTEAFF.

The rearrangement links TRBV18 to TRBJ2-1; 10 bases agree with TRBD2. V shed 6 bases and J 4 bases; nucleotides not matched to a gene: 15. The germline V gene has CDR1 KGHSH and CDR2 LQKENI. The CDR3 loop spans 18 amino acids. The CDR3 DNA follows: TGTGCCAGCTCCAAGACTCTAGCGGGAGACGTATTGTACAATGAGCAGTTCTTC. Amino acids: CASSKTLAGDVLYNEQFF.

This clone was detected only a few times. The rearrangement uses TRBV6-5 and TRBJ1-3; D unclear. The CDR3 contains 15 residues. Germline V gene lookup returns CDR1 MNHEY and CDR2 SVGAGI. The V end was cut by 7 bases, the J end by 3 bases, with 16 bases between. The CDR3 DNA reads TGTGCCAGCACCGTAGGAGGAGGGAGTGGAAACACCATATATTTT. Protein sequence: CASTVGGGSGNTIYF.

CDR3 in DNA: TGTGCCAGCAGACCTAGCGGGAGACCCGGGGAGCTGTTTTTT. Translating it yields CASRPSGRPGELFF. The chain carries TRBV6-5 and TRBJ2-2, with 10 bases fitting TRBD2. Germline lookup yields CDR1 MNHEY and CDR2 SVGAGI. CDR3 length: 14 residues. V lost 6 bases to trimming and J lost 6 bases; unmatched junction nucleotides: 4.

CDR3 residues: CATSRAGYATNEKLFF. CDR3 bases: TGTGCCACCAGCAGGGCGGGGTATGCAACTAATGAAAAACTGTTTTTT. J is TRBJ1-4 and V is TRBV15; D is undetermined. CDR3 length: 16 residues. Germline CDR1 LNHNV, CDR2 YYDKDF (reference sequence). V lost 3 bases to trimming and J lost 0 bases, with 11 bases between them.

This clone was seen a few times. The chain recombines TRBV6-4 with TRBJ1-1, with TRBD1 as a possible D gene (6 bases). Per germline, CDR1 MRHNA and CDR2 SNTAGT. The V and J ends lost 0 bases and 6 bases respectively, with 14 bases between them. The CDR3 consists of 15 residues. In nucleotides, the CDR3 is TGTGCCAGCAGTGACTCGACATCCCCAGGGGCTGAAGCTTTCTTT. Translation: CASSDSTSPGAEAFF.

The J gene is TRBJ1-2, the V gene TRBV10-3; D may be TRBD1 (5 bases). Trimming removed 2 bases at V and 0 bases at J, with 13 bases between. This CDR3 contains 16 residues. Germline-derived CDR1 and CDR2 are ENHRY and SYGVKD. The DNA of the CDR3 is TGTGCCATCAGTGAGCGTGGGGGGACTTCTAACTATGGCTACACCTTC. Translated: CAISERGGTSNYGYTF.

The gene calls are TRBV7-2 and TRBJ2-7; 8 nucleotides line up with TRBD2. The CDR3 is made up of 15 amino acids. Germline CDR1 is SGHTA and CDR2 is FQGNSA. With 4 bases clipped from V and 2 bases from J, the junction kept 7 bases outside the gene matches. The CDR3 DNA follows: TGTGCCAGCAGCTATTTCGGGGGGGAGGCCTACGAGCAGTACTTC. It yields the protein CASSYFGGEAYEQYF.

The J gene is TRBJ1-1, the V gene TRBV7-2, with TRBD1 matching over 8 bases. This CDR3 spans 16 amino acids. Germline V gives CDR1 SGHTA, CDR2 FQGNSA. Trimming at V came to 8 bases and at J to 0 bases, leaving 11 bases not matched to a gene. DNA of the CDR3: TGTGCCAGCTCAGCAGGGGGCAATCGGTTGAACACTGAAGCTTTCTTT. It specifies CASSAGGNRLNTEAFF.

The genes are TRBV5-1 and TRBJ2-3; 14 positions agree with TRBD2. The junction had 1 base not matched to a gene; V was cut back by 3 bases and J by 1 base. This CDR3 has 16 amino acids. Germline CDR1 is SGHRS and CDR2 is YFSETQ. CDR3 sequence: CASSWGLAGGTDTQYF. The CDR3 DNA reads TGCGCCAGCAGCTGGGGACTAGCGGGGGGCACAGATACGCAGTATTTT.

This clone showed up just once. The CDR3 bases are TGCGCCAGCAGCTTGGCCCAGGGGGCCGTACAAGAGACCCAGTACTTC. Encoded protein: CASSLAQGAVQETQYF. This chain connects TRBV5-1 to TRBJ2-5; 8 bases fit TRBD1. Trimming at V came to 0 bases and at J to 2 bases, leaving 6 bases not matched to a gene. The germline V gene has CDR1 SGHRS and CDR2 YFSETQ. The CDR3 runs to 16 residues. The whole variable domain, filled in from reference TRBV5-1 and TRBJ2-5, reads KAGVTQTPRYLIKTRGQQVTLSCSPISGHRSVSWYQQTPGQGLQFLFEYFSETQRNKGNFPGRFSGRQFSNSRSEMNVSTLELGDSALYLCASSLAQGAVQETQYFGPGTRLLVL.

V is TRBV5-6 and J is TRBJ2-2; D might be TRBD2 (5 bases). Germline assignment: CDR1 SGHDT and CDR2 YYEEEE. The CDR3 has 16 residues. V dropped 3 bases and J dropped 3 bases, with 15 bases sitting between them. CDR3 DNA: TGTGCCAGCAGCTCGGCCGGGGTAGGGTACACCGGGGAGCTGTTTTTT. This codes for CASSSAGVGYTGELFF.

This clone was observed a few times. V usage is TRBV7-2 and J usage is TRBJ2-7, with TRBD2 matching over 7 bases. This CDR3 contains 13 residues. Losses at the gene ends were 7 bases for V and 0 bases for J; bases not matched to a gene: 3. Per the germline V gene, CDR1 is SGHTA and CDR2 is FQGNSA. CDR3 bases: TGTGCCAGCACCCGGGAGGTCTCCTACGAGCAGTACTTC. It encodes CASTREVSYEQYF.

V gene TRBV7-6 combines with J gene TRBJ1-1; no clear D gene. V was cut by 1 base and J by 10 bases, with 13 bases left in between. Germline assignment: CDR1 SGHVS and CDR2 FNYEAQ. This CDR3 comprises 13 residues. In DNA form, the CDR3 reads TGTGCCAGCAGCTTAGGCAGAGGACGGGGAGCTTTCTTT. This gives the protein CASSLGRGRGAFF.

CDR3 sequence (DNA): TGTGCCAGTCAGGGGGCTTGGGAGACCCAGTACTTC. It codes for CASQGAWETQYF. The chain links TRBV25-1 to TRBJ2-5; the match to TRBD1 covers 8 bases. Germline-derived CDR1 and CDR2 are MGHDK and SYGVNS. Trimming removed 9 bases from V and 5 bases from J; junction bases left unmatched: 5. The CDR3 is made up of 12 amino acids.

V usage is TRBV11-3 and J usage is TRBJ2-2; TRBD1 aligns across 7 bases. The V gene's germline CDR1 is SGHNT and CDR2 YENEEA. After removal of 6 bases from V and 3 bases from J, the junction contained 4 bases not matched to a gene. The CDR3 is 14 residues long. CDR3 bases: TGTGCCAGCAGGGTAACAGGGGACACCGGGGAGCTGTTTTTT. Translated: CASRVTGDTGELFF.

This chain uses TRBV21-1 with TRBJ1-6. TRBV21-1 corresponds to a pseudogene. The CDR3 is made up of 18 amino acids. In DNA, the CDR3 is TGTGCCAGCAGCAAAGGGGAGGGAGTGGAGGGCTGGGATTCACCCCTCCACTTT. Amino acids: CASSKGEGVEGWDSPLHF.

The chain uses TRBV7-9 and TRBJ2-7, with D possibly being TRBD2 (5 bases). Germline CDR1 and CDR2: SEHNR and FQNEAQ (reference sequence). The V gene lost 3 bases and the J gene lost 2 bases, with 8 bases spanning the gap. CDR3 length equals 13 residues. This CDR3 is CASSLGETYEQYF. The CDR3 bases are TGTGCCAGCAGCTTGGGAGAGACCTACGAGCAGTACTTC.

The CDR3 is CASSRSGLLMSYEQYF. The CDR3 DNA is TGTGCCAGCAGTCGGTCGGGACTTCTAATGAGCTACGAGCAGTACTTC. The gene calls are TRBV2 and TRBJ2-7; possible D gene TRBD2, 6 bases. V shed 5 bases and J shed 3 bases, with 20 bases lying between them. The V gene's germline CDR1 is SNHLY and CDR2 FYNNEI. The CDR3 is 16 amino acids.

The chain links TRBV15 to TRBJ2-7; D possibly corresponds to TRBD1 (6 bases). Germline V gene sequence: CDR1 LNHNV, CDR2 YYDKDF (reference sequence). V was clipped by 3 bases and J by 3 bases, with 9 bases between them. The CDR3 is 13 residues long. The chain's CDR3 is CATSRDSGYEQYF. Written as DNA, the CDR3 is TGTGCCACCAGCAGGGACAGCGGCTACGAGCAGTACTTC. The full variable domain, its missing parts supplied by reference TRBV15 and TRBJ2-7, is DAMVIQNPRYQVTQFGKPVTLSCSQTLNHNVMYWYQQKSSQAPKLLFHYYDKDFNNEADTPDNFQSRRPNTSFCFLDIRSPGLGDTAMYLCATSRDSGYEQYFGPGTRLTVT.

The chain combines TRBV7-2 with TRBJ1-3; no definite D call. The V end was cut by 4 bases, the J end by 1 base, with 5 bases between. This CDR3 region has 13 residues. The V gene's germline CDR1 is SGHTA and CDR2 FQGNSA. The CDR3 sequence: CASSSYSGNTIYF. The DNA for the CDR3 is TGTGCCAGCAGCTCTTATTCTGGAAACACCATATATTTT.

This chain uses TRBV28 with TRBJ2-7; 12 bases are shared with TRBD2. V shed 2 bases, J shed 2 bases, and the junction held 4 bases outside the gene matches. The CDR3 spans 16 residues. The germline gives CDR1 MDHEN, CDR2 SYDVKM. CDR3 residues: CASSLPRLAGAYEQYF. For the CDR3, the DNA is TGTGCCAGCAGTTTACCTCGACTAGCGGGGGCCTACGAGCAGTACTTC.

This clone was counted once. J is TRBJ1-4 and V is TRBV11-2, with no clear D. Germline V gives CDR1 SGHAT, CDR2 FQNNGV. This CDR3 region has 13 residues. V lost 1 base and J 8 bases, leaving 8 bases between the germline ends. The CDR3 here is CASSLGASEKLFF. CDR3 bases: TGTGCCAGCAGCTTAGGCGCCTCCGAAAAACTGTTTTTT.

This clone was seen a few times. The CDR3 bases are TGTGCCTGTGGGGGAGGGGGAACGACCCAGCATTTT. Protein: CACGGGGTTQHF. The V call is TRBV30, the J call TRBJ1-5, with D possibly being TRBD1 (6 bases). Germline CDR1 and CDR2: GTSNPN and SVGIG (reference sequence). The ends were cut back, 6 bases at V and 11 bases at J, with 17 bases in the middle. The CDR3 runs to 12 residues.

The genes are TRBV7-8 and TRBJ1-5, with D unclear. Germline V gene lookup returns CDR1 SGHVS and CDR2 FQNEAQ. V was pared by 1 base and J by 1 base, with 8 bases between. The CDR3 has 15 residues. The CDR3 DNA sequence: TGTGCCAGCAGCTTAGTGGGGAGGAGCAATCAGCCCCAGCATTTT. It encodes CASSLVGRSNQPQHF.

This clone turned up a few times. The chain carries TRBV20-1 and TRBJ1-1; 7 nucleotides agree with TRBD1. The junction had 5 bases not matched to a gene; V was cut back by 2 bases and J by 11 bases. CDR1 is DFQATT, CDR2 SNEGSKA, per germline (reference sequence). The CDR3 is 11 amino acids. The CDR3 DNA sequence: TGCAGTGCTAGACTGGGCAGGGGGGCTTTCTTT. It encodes CSARLGRGAFF.